The entry below describes one T cell receptor beta chain. The antigen is undetermined. The Oncomine TCR Beta short-read assay generated sequence data from the DNA of cultured CD4+ T cells. TCRdb re-analysed the PCR reads in MiXCR, keeping a single row per CDR3 protein. There are approximately 12,000 distinct CDR3 sequences in the sample; roughly 40% occur only once, and approximately 21% lies in the top ten. This specimen comes from a study of vaccination and CD4 T cells after COVID-19. Whole-study context: Two Hispanic individuals were among six male and four female convalescent patients. Stimulation used overlapping spike peptides from SARS-CoV-2, HCoV-NL63, HCoV-OC43 and HCoV-229E.

Treatment noted: roughly ten-day PBMC culture with coronavirus spike peptide pools or control peptides (ViraFEST assay). PCR-confirmed positives ranged from March to December 2020, preceding US Alpha, Beta and Delta variants. Researchers grew the cells for nine to eleven days and then pulled out CD4+ T cells by negative selection. Trimming cost V 6 bases and J 2 bases, with 10 bases left between them. Germline assignment: CDR1 MNHEY and CDR2 SMNVEV (reference sequence). This CDR3 has 13 residues. The TCR sequence derives from a human donor who had recovered from COVID-19. This chain connects TRBV27 to TRBJ1-2; no firm D call. The starting material was CD4+ T cells from blood, cultured in vitro, obtained before SARS-CoV-2 vaccination. The CDR3, as DNA: TGTGCCAGCAGGGCTCTCGGGAACTATGGCTACACCTTC. Amino acid sequence: CASRALGNYGYTF.